The 31 T cell receptor beta chains reported below all come from one sample, sequenced in a study of T cells expressing NK-cell markers. TCRdb re-called the 5' RACE reads and shows each CDR3 protein once, DNA omitted. This sample contains 350,000 to 400,000 distinct CDR3 sequences. The sequencing sample was made of blood T cells: a sorted CD56 or NKG2C T cell subset, CD4+ or CD8+ T cells, or bulk PBMC T cells (not recorded which). These receptors all stem from a woman in her 50s in good health.

The gene calls are TRBV29-1 and TRBJ2-3; checking the TCRdb D call of TRBD1 is not possible without DNA. The CDR3 spans 14 residues. Germline V gene lookup returns CDR1 SQVTM and CDR2 ANQGSEA. The CDR3 is CSVDLRGMADTQYF.

The rearrangement joins TRBV29-1 to TRBJ2-7. Germline CDR1 SQVTM, CDR2 ANQGSEA. This CDR3 has 13 amino acids. The CDR3 loop reads CSVLTPDFYEQYF.

The chain links TRBV6-1 to TRBJ2-1; TCRdb reports TRBD2, a call that lacks DNA to check it against. The CDR3 runs 15 residues. The germline V gene encodes CDR1 MNHNS and CDR2 SASEGT. CDR3 region: CASSKRAAGPNEQFF.

J is TRBJ2-1 and V is TRBV24-1. CDR1 and CDR2 (germline): KGHDR, SFDVKD. CDR3 size: 11 residues. The CDR3 spells CATSSRVEQFF.

The J gene is TRBJ2-1, the V gene TRBV19. The CDR3 loop spans 13 amino acids. Per germline, CDR1 LNHDA and CDR2 SQIVND (reference sequence). The CDR3 is CASSIGIYNEQFF.

The chain links TRBV3-1 to TRBJ1-1; the D call from TCRdb, TRBD1, cannot be confirmed without DNA. This CDR3 is built from 14 residues. The germline V gene has CDR1 LGHDT and CDR2 YNNKEL (reference sequence). This CDR3 is CASSQGGKGSKAFF.

The rearrangement joins TRBV5-1 to TRBJ2-7; there is no DNA to check the TCRdb D call of TRBD2. The CDR3 spans 14 residues. Germline V gene sequence: CDR1 SGHRS, CDR2 YFSETQ. CDR3 region: CASSSPTGLHEQYF.

The V call is TRBV4-2, the J call TRBJ2-6; the TCRdb D gene call, TRBD1, has no DNA to confirm it. The CDR3 is 16 residues long. CDR1 is LGHNA, CDR2 YNFKEQ, per germline. CDR3 loop: CASSRRTDSGANVLTF.

The chain uses TRBV10-3 and TRBJ2-1; TCRdb's D call of TRBD2 is untestable without DNA. The CDR3 spans 17 residues. Germline CDR1 is ENHRY and CDR2 is SYGVKD. The CDR3: CAISELTSGRHYNEQFF.

The V gene is TRBV5-1, the J gene TRBJ2-1; TCRdb designates TRBD2, a call that cannot be tested without DNA. CDR1 and CDR2 from the germline V gene are SGHRS and YFSETQ. The CDR3 runs to 13 residues. Here the CDR3 reads CASSLGLAGEEFF.

The chain joins TRBV12-3 or TRBV12-4 to TRBJ2-3; there is no DNA to check the TCRdb D call of TRBD1. The CDR3 spans 13 residues. CDR3 protein: CASSRQGTGTQYF.

V gene TRBV7-8 combines with J gene TRBJ2-7; TCRdb names TRBD1, which stays unverified in the absence of DNA. CDR1 and CDR2 (germline): SGHVS, FQNEAQ. The CDR3 spans 12 residues. The CDR3: CASSLGDQAGYF.

CDR3 sequence: CAITDSASGTDTQYF. V usage is TRBV10-3 and J usage is TRBJ2-3; the D gene TCRdb calls, TRBD2, cannot be checked with no DNA. CDR3 length equals 15 residues. The germline V gene has CDR1 ENHRY and CDR2 SYGVKD.

The chain links TRBV20-1 to TRBJ2-7; TCRdb returns TRBD2, unconfirmable since there is no DNA. CDR1 and CDR2 (germline): DFQATT, SNEGSKA (reference sequence). The CDR3 runs 14 residues. The CDR3 region is CSARSEAGSYEQYF.

The chain carries TRBV10-3 and TRBJ2-2; the TCRdb call, TRBD1, lacks DNA for checking. The CDR3 consists of 16 residues. Germline V gives CDR1 ENHRY, CDR2 SYGVKD. The CDR3 sequence is CAIGGSGSENTGELFF.

V and J are TRBV27 and TRBJ1-5; TCRdb proposes TRBD1, but this gene call is untestable without DNA. Germline V gene lookup returns CDR1 MNHEY and CDR2 SMNVEV (reference sequence). The CDR3 is 16 amino acids. This chain's CDR3 is CASSFRRGQGSQPQHF.

The chain is built from TRBV6-1 and TRBJ2-6. CDR1 is MNHNS, CDR2 SASEGT, per germline. The CDR3 extends over 14 amino acids. CDR3 loop: CASSEETGANVLTF.

The chain links TRBV15 to TRBJ1-4. CDR1 and CDR2 (germline): LNHNV, YYDKDF (reference sequence). There are 15 residues in the CDR3. The CDR3 reads CATSGRLATNEKLFF.

The rearrangement links TRBV12-3 or TRBV12-4 to TRBJ1-5; the TCRdb D gene call, TRBD1, has no DNA to confirm it. This CDR3 spans 13 amino acids. The CDR3 region is CASSLGGNGPQHF.

V gene TRBV20-1 combines with J gene TRBJ1-4. CDR3 length: 12 amino acids. Germline V gives CDR1 DFQATT, CDR2 SNEGSKA (reference sequence). The CDR3 protein is CSAISLSEKLFF.

CDR3 in amino acids: CASSGAGNRNEQFF. The chain couples TRBV6-1 to TRBJ2-1. CDR3 length: 14 residues. Germline CDR1 reads MNHNS; CDR2 reads SASEGT.

This rearrangement joins TRBV5-1 to TRBJ2-2; TCRdb's D call, TRBD2, is unchecked because there is no DNA. The CDR3 length is 13 residues. The germline gives CDR1 SGHRS, CDR2 YFSETQ. CDR3 amino acids: CASSTGGGGELFF. The full variable domain, in which reference TRBV5-1 and TRBJ2-2 provide the parts outside the CDR3, is KAGVTQTPRYLIKTRGQQVTLSCSPISGHRSVSWYQQTPGQGLQFLFEYFSETQRNKGNFPGRFSGRQFSNSRSEMNVSTLELGDSALYLCASSTGGGGELFFGEGSRLTVL.

The J gene is TRBJ2-5, the V gene TRBV5-1; checking the TCRdb D call of TRBD2 is not possible without DNA. Germline-derived CDR1 and CDR2 are SGHRS and YFSETQ. This CDR3 has 14 residues. The CDR3 loop is CASAPAGVGETQYF.

The chain joins TRBV7-9 to TRBJ2-3. Germline lookup yields CDR1 SEHNR and CDR2 FQNEAQ (reference sequence). The CDR3 runs 14 residues. CDR3 sequence reads: CASSLAGLESAQYF.

The chain is built from TRBV18 and TRBJ2-5; TCRdb's D call, TRBD1, is unchecked because there is no DNA. Germline V CDR1 and CDR2: KGHSH, LQKENI. CDR3 length: 15 residues. This CDR3 is CASSKSGTGTETQYF.

The chain couples TRBV7-9 to TRBJ2-3. CDR3 size: 16 residues. Per the germline V gene, CDR1 is SEHNR and CDR2 is FQNEAQ (reference sequence). CDR3 sequence: CASSSTDWSFTDTQYF.

J is TRBJ1-4 and V is TRBV5-1; absent DNA, TCRdb's TRBD1 call cannot be checked. Germline values: CDR1 SGHRS, CDR2 YFSETQ. The CDR3 consists of 16 residues. The CDR3 protein is CASSGRTGTTNEKLFF.

The chain is built from TRBV29-1 and TRBJ2-7. Germline CDR1 is SQVTM and CDR2 is ANQGSEA. CDR3 length: 13 amino acids. CDR3 residues: CSVGTKIPYEQYF.

The rearrangement joins TRBV6-1 to TRBJ1-5; TCRdb indicates TRBD1, and absent DNA this call remains unverified. The CDR3 length is 14 residues. Germline V gene sequence: CDR1 MNHNS, CDR2 SASEGT. CDR3 loop: CASSETGHNQPQHF.

The genes are TRBV7-6 and TRBJ2-3. CDR3 length: 14 residues. CDR1 and CDR2 (germline): SGHVS, FNYEAQ. CDR3 amino acids: CASSLTVSTDTQYF.

The rearrangement links TRBV15 to TRBJ2-6; without DNA, the TCRdb call of TRBD1 cannot be checked. The CDR3 runs 19 residues. CDR1 is LNHNV, CDR2 YYDKDF, per germline (reference sequence). Here the CDR3 reads CATSSNLGTGGAGANVLTF.